This T cell receptor beta chain was found in a study of vaccination effects on CD4 cells after COVID-19. Profiled with immunoSEQ multiplex PCR; TCRdb holds only in-frame clones, not every one. The table records 62,000 or so clones, 80% of them present only once. On this clone: The target antigen is unknown.

The CDR3 sequence is 14 residues long. The V end lost 0 bases, the J end lost 5 bases, and 11 bases lay between the germline ends. Germline CDR1 SGHNT, CDR2 YYREEE (reference sequence). Prior to sequencing, the ViraFEST assay stimulated PBMC with viral peptide pools, which expanded the antigen-specific CD4+ T cells. The culture ran for around ten days before CD4+ T cells were isolated. Prior SARS-CoV-2 infection was absent in the vaccine recipients, as shown by negative nucleocapsid antibodies. This TCR was sampled from a human donor who received a COVID-19 vaccine. Sequencing was performed on CD4+ T cells from PBMCs cultured with SARS-CoV-2 spike peptides, taken before COVID-19 vaccination. The V call is TRBV5-4, the J call TRBJ1-2; D call uncertain. CDR3 in amino acids: CASSLDAGPYGYTF. CDR3 DNA: TGTGCCAGCAGCTTGGACGCAGGACCTTATGGCTACACCTTC.